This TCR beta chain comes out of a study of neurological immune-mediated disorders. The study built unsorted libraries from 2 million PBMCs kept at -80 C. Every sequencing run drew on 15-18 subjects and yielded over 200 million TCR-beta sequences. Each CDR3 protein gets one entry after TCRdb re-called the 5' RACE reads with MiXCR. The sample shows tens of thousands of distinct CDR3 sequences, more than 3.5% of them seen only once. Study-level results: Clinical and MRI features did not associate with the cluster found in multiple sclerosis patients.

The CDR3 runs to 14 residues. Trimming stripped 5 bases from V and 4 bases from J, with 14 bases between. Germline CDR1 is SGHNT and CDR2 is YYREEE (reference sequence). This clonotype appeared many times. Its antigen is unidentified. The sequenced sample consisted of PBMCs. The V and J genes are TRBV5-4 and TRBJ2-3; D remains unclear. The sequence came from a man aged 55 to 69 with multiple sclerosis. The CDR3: CASSSLQTADTQYF. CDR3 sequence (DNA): TGTGCCAGCAGTTCACTCCAGACGGCAGATACGCAGTATTTT.